This TCR beta chain was retrieved from a study of shared clonotypes between healthy human individuals. The CDR3 spans 15 residues. Deletions cut 1 base from V and 2 bases from J, with 10 bases between. CDR1 and CDR2 (germline): SGHTA, FQGNSA. Libraries were prepared by immunoSEQ multiplex PCR; TCRdb keeps only in-frame clonotypes and omits some of them. The sample includes some 1.5 million clones, over 95% of them seen just once. The clonotype comes from a man aged 25 to 40 in good health. The V and J genes are TRBV7-2 and TRBJ2-3; no reliable D call. Sequencing used naive CD4+ T cells sorted from blood. Subset of the sample: CD45RA+ positively selected. CDR3 residues: CASSLELQYTDTQYF. Here the CDR3 DNA reads TGTGCCAGCAGCTTAGAGTTACAGTACACAGATACGCAGTATTTT.